Following are 28 T cell receptor beta chains from one sample sequenced in a study of blood T cell repertoires in COVID-19. Assay used: immunoSEQ multiplex PCR; TCRdb lists only in-frame clones, some missing. This table has about 310,000 clones, around 87% appearing once. Sequenced sample: peripheral blood. These TCRs come from a man aged 70-80 years with acute or convalescent COVID-19.

The V gene is TRBV10-1, the J gene TRBJ2-2; D may be TRBD2 (5 bases). V lost 6 bases, J lost 6 bases, and 8 bases lay in between. Per the germline V gene, CDR1 is WNHNN and CDR2 is SYGVQD (reference sequence). This CDR3 is 12 amino acids long. The CDR3 here is CASSGGPGELFF. CDR3 in DNA: TGCGCCAGCAGCGGCGGGCCCGGGGAGCTGTTTTTT.

This CDR3 is CASSQDWGGGYNEQFF. CDR3 sequence (DNA): TGTGCCAGCAGCCAAGACTGGGGGGGAGGTTACAATGAGCAGTTCTTC. V and J are TRBV4-2 and TRBJ2-1; 7 bases fit TRBD2. The CDR3 is made up of 16 amino acids. The germline gives CDR1 LGHNA, CDR2 YNFKEQ. The V gene end was trimmed by 0 bases and the J gene end by 4 bases; junction bases not matched to a gene: 6.

The chain is built from TRBV27 and TRBJ1-2; no reliable D call. Germline lookup yields CDR1 MNHEY and CDR2 SMNVEV (reference sequence). Trimming removed 1 base at V and 4 bases at J, with 13 bases between. The CDR3 has 15 amino acids. CDR3 sequence (DNA): TGTGCCAGCAGTTTATTGGAAGGCGGGTTCTATGGCTACACCTTC. It is translated as CASSLLEGGFYGYTF.

The genes are TRBV12-3 or TRBV12-4 and TRBJ2-5; TRBD1 matches at 9 bases. CDR3 size: 13 residues. Losses at the gene ends were 3 bases for V and 5 bases for J; bases not matched to a gene: 1. The CDR3 coding sequence is TGTGCCAGCAGTTTGGACAGGGGTGAGACCCAGTACTTC. It translates to CASSLDRGETQYF.

As DNA, the CDR3 is TGCGCCAGCAGCCAAGAGGGTGCGTCTAGCGGGAGGGTATACAATGAGCAGTTCTTC. Protein product: CASSQEGASSGRVYNEQFF. The rearrangement uses TRBV4-3 and TRBJ2-1; 12 nucleotides align to TRBD2. V was pared by 0 bases and J by 4 bases, with 10 bases of the junction left unmatched. The germline V gene has CDR1 LGHNA and CDR2 YSLEER. This CDR3 spans 19 amino acids.

V gene TRBV3-1 (or the pseudogene TRBV3-2) combines with J gene TRBJ2-5; the match to TRBD2 covers 14 bases. V lost 4 bases and J lost 4; bases outside the gene matches: 11. From germline, CDR1 is LGHDT and CDR2 YNNKEL (reference sequence). There are 18 residues in the CDR3. CDR3 in DNA: TGTGCCAGCAGCCGGGACCCGGGACTAGCGGGAGAGGGAGAGACCCAGTACTTC. This encodes CASSRDPGLAGEGETQYF.

Details on this clone: The same CDR3 also results from other DNA sequences found in this sample. The rearrangement links TRBV7-2 to TRBJ2-5, with D perhaps matching TRBD1 (5 bases). This CDR3 is built from 14 residues. Germline values: CDR1 SGHTA, CDR2 FQGNSA. Trimming stripped 2 bases from V and 2 bases from J, with 9 bases between. The CDR3 DNA reads TGTGCCAGCAGCTTACGACAGACACAAGAGACCCAGTACTTC. Translating gives CASSLRQTQETQYF.

The chain joins TRBV18 to TRBJ2-7; a possible D gene is TRBD2 (5 bases). V dropped 5 bases and J dropped 5 bases, with 10 bases sitting between them. From germline, CDR1 is KGHSH and CDR2 LQKENI. This CDR3 has 12 amino acids. The CDR3 here is CASSTGSNEQYF. CDR3 bases: TGTGCCAGCTCAACGGGAAGCAACGAGCAGTACTTC.

The CDR3, as DNA: TGCGCCAGCAGCCAAGATCAGGCGGGGGCAACTGAAGCTTTCTTT. Translation: CASSQDQAGATEAFF. The chain combines TRBV4-3 with TRBJ1-1, with D possibly TRBD1 on 6 matching bases. The CDR3 is made up of 15 amino acids. V lost 0 bases to trimming and J lost 5 bases, with 13 bases between them. CDR1 and CDR2 (germline): LGHNA, YSLEER.

The chain joins TRBV6-5 to TRBJ2-7; 11 bases align to TRBD2. V shed 6 bases, J shed 2 bases, and the junction held 6 bases outside the gene matches. Germline CDR1 reads MNHEY; CDR2 reads SVGAGI. This CDR3 contains 15 residues. CDR3: CASRRPSGRPYEQYF. Written as DNA, the CDR3 is TGTGCCAGCAGAAGACCTAGCGGGAGGCCCTACGAGCAGTACTTC.

The chain is built from TRBV7-9 and TRBJ2-1, with TRBD2 matching over 7 bases. Trimming cost V 8 bases and J 7 bases; bases outside gene matches: 8. The CDR3 totals 13 residues. Germline-derived CDR1 and CDR2 are SEHNR and FQNEAQ (reference sequence). The CDR3 sequence: CASSSQGGNEQFF. CDR3 DNA: TGTGCCAGCTCCAGCCAGGGAGGGAATGAGCAGTTCTTC.

This rearrangement joins TRBV4-2 to TRBJ2-3; 10 bases line up with TRBD2. This CDR3 region has 16 residues. V lost 4 bases and J lost 2; bases outside the gene matches: 6. Looked up from germline, CDR1 is LGHNA and CDR2 is YNFKEQ. CDR3 protein: CASSPPAGGHTDTQYF. The CDR3 DNA is TGTGCCAGCAGCCCTCCAGCGGGGGGGCACACAGATACGCAGTATTTT.

This clone was detected only once. The gene calls are TRBV5-1 and TRBJ1-2, with 8 bases matching TRBD1. V dropped 0 bases and J dropped 4; count of bases not matched to a gene: 2. This CDR3 is built from 14 residues. Germline V gene lookup returns CDR1 SGHRS and CDR2 YFSETQ. The CDR3 loop is CASSLDDRGYGYTF. As DNA, the CDR3 is TGCGCCAGCAGCTTGGACGACAGGGGCTATGGCTACACCTTC.

The rearrangement links TRBV18 to TRBJ1-2, with a weak D call TRBD1 (6 bases). The ends were cut back, 3 bases at V and 3 bases at J, with 20 bases in the middle. CDR3 size: 17 residues. Germline V lookup: CDR1 KGHSH, CDR2 LQKENI. The CDR3 bases are TGTGCCAGCTCACCGATAGGGACTTCGGGGGGCGACTATGGCTACACCTTC. This gives the protein CASSPIGTSGGDYGYTF.

The table lists this clone with a count of one. This rearrangement joins TRBV28 to TRBJ1-2; 11 bases fit TRBD1. After removal of 1 base from V and 4 bases from J, the junction contained 11 bases not matched to a gene. Germline assignment: CDR1 MDHEN and CDR2 SYDVKM. This CDR3 is 18 amino acids long. The chain's CDR3 is CASSLYPWGQGGSYGYTF. In nucleotides, the CDR3 is TGTGCCAGCAGTTTATATCCCTGGGGACAGGGGGGCTCCTATGGCTACACCTTC.

This clone came up a few times. The chain links TRBV15 to TRBJ2-1, with D unclear. V was pared by 5 bases and J by 10 bases, with 9 bases between. CDR3 size: 11 residues. Germline V CDR1 and CDR2: LNHNV, YYDKDF (reference sequence). CDR3 amino acids: CATSVRTEQFF. CDR3 in DNA: TGTGCCACCAGCGTGCGTACCGAGCAGTTCTTC.

This clone was found a few times. V gene TRBV2 combines with J gene TRBJ1-2; 10 bases match TRBD1. V gave up 6 bases and J gave up 4 bases; unmatched junction bases: 8. CDR3 length: 15 amino acids. Germline V gives CDR1 SNHLY, CDR2 FYNNEI. CDR3 amino acids: CASRAGQGKFYGYTF. DNA of the CDR3: TGTGCCAGCAGGGCGGGACAGGGGAAATTCTATGGCTACACCTTC.

The rearrangement uses TRBV6-2 or TRBV6-3 and TRBJ2-6, with 7 bases lining up with TRBD2. Germline V gene sequence: CDR1 MNHEY, CDR2 SVGEGT. The ends lost 2 bases at V and 4 bases at J; junction bases unmatched: 8. The CDR3 extends over 17 amino acids. The DNA of the CDR3 is TGTGCCAGCAGTTACGGCCCGGGGGGATCAGGGGCCAACGTCCTGACTTTC. Its translation: CASSYGPGGSGANVLTF.

V is TRBV9 and J is TRBJ2-4; 10 bases agree with TRBD2. The junction had 10 bases not matched to a gene; V was cut back by 1 base and J by 15 bases. The CDR3 has 14 amino acids. Germline V lookup: CDR1 SGDLS, CDR2 YYNGEE. CDR3 in DNA: TGTGCCAGCAGCGTAACCCCTAGCGGGGGACTTCCGTACTTC. Translated: CASSVTPSGGLPYF.

This chain links TRBV28 with TRBJ1-3; 9 bases align to TRBD1. Looked up from germline, CDR1 is MDHEN and CDR2 is SYDVKM. Losses at the gene ends were 6 bases for V and 4 bases for J; bases not matched to a gene: 10. This CDR3 spans 16 amino acids. The CDR3 bases are TGTGCCAGCAGGTCCCCCCGGACAGGGGTCGGAAACACCATATATTTT. It codes for CASRSPRTGVGNTIYF.

This clone was seen a few times. The rearrangement links TRBV7-3 to TRBJ2-2, with D unresolved. CDR3 length equals 15 residues. Germline assignment: CDR1 SGHTA and CDR2 FQGTGA. V was trimmed by 5 bases and J by 4 bases, leaving 14 bases between them. The CDR3 is CASSRGVTGTGELFF. CDR3 in DNA: TGTGCCAGCAGCCGAGGAGTGACGGGCACCGGGGAGCTGTTTTTT.

The CDR3 reads CASSQGTAGGLYNEQFF. CDR3 nucleotides: TGTGCCAGCAGCCAAGGCACGGCCGGGGGACTCTACAATGAGCAGTTCTTC. The chain links TRBV4-2 to TRBJ2-1, with D maybe TRBD2 (6 bases). The germline V gene has CDR1 LGHNA and CDR2 YNFKEQ. Trimming removed 1 base from V and 3 bases from J, with 16 bases in between. CDR3 length: 17 residues.

The rearrangement links TRBV2 to TRBJ1-1, with 11 bases identical to TRBD1. V shed 6 bases and J 11 bases; nucleotides not matched to a gene: 5. The CDR3 covers 12 residues. Per the germline V gene, CDR1 is SNHLY and CDR2 is FYNNEI. The CDR3 is CASRGQGGAAFF. CDR3 nucleotides: TGTGCCAGCAGGGGACAGGGGGGGGCGGCTTTCTTT.

The CDR3 sequence is CASSESGSETDTQYF. DNA of the CDR3: TGTGCCAGCAGCGAAAGCGGGAGTGAAACAGATACGCAGTATTTT. The chain uses TRBV3-1 (or the pseudogene TRBV3-2) and TRBJ2-3, with 8 bases fitting TRBD2. The CDR3 length is 15 residues. Germline assignment: CDR1 LGHDT and CDR2 YNNKEL (reference sequence). The V gene end was trimmed by 5 bases and the J gene end by 3 bases; junction bases not matched to a gene: 7.

The J gene is TRBJ1-2, the V gene TRBV30, with D perhaps matching TRBD1 (5 bases). Germline values: CDR1 GTSNPN, CDR2 SVGIG (reference sequence). CDR3 size: 11 residues. Deletions cut 3 bases from V and 10 bases from J, with 12 bases between. CDR3 loop: CAWRGVLDYTF. CDR3 sequence (DNA): TGTGCCTGGAGAGGGGTGCTTGACTACACCTTC.

This clone was recorded once. CDR3 region: CASSSKLAGGGDTQYF. CDR3 nucleotides: TGTGCCAGCAGCTCGAAACTAGCGGGCGGGGGAGATACGCAGTATTTT. The chain employs TRBV5-4 and TRBJ2-3; 9 bases fit TRBD2. CDR1 is SGHNT and CDR2 is YYREEE in the germline V gene (reference sequence). This CDR3 is built from 16 residues. With V trimmed by 3 bases and J by 5 bases, 10 bases remained unmatched. The complete variable domain, with remaining parts taken from reference TRBV5-4 and TRBJ2-3, reads ETGVTQSPTHLIKTRGQQVTLRCSSQSGHNTVSWYQQALGQGPQFIFQYYREEENGRGNFPPRFSGLQFPNYSSELNVNALELDDSALYLCASSSKLAGGGDTQYFGPGTRLTVL.

The chain employs TRBV5-1 and TRBJ1-1, with D perhaps matching TRBD1 (6 bases). CDR3 length: 14 residues. The V end lost 1 base, the J end lost 4 bases, and 11 bases lay between the germline ends. Germline values: CDR1 SGHRS, CDR2 YFSETQ. The CDR3 spells CASSLTGLGTEAFF. The CDR3 DNA follows: TGCGCCAGCAGCTTGACAGGGTTGGGCACTGAAGCTTTCTTT.

J is TRBJ2-5 and V is TRBV5-5; TRBD1 is a possible D gene (6 bases). The ends were cut back, 0 bases at V and 4 bases at J, with 10 bases in the middle. The CDR3 is made up of 14 amino acids. Germline values: CDR1 SGHKS, CDR2 YYEKEE (reference sequence). The DNA for the CDR3 is TGTGCCAGCAGCTTGGCCCAGGGGTTAGAGACCCAGTACTTC. It encodes CASSLAQGLETQYF. Together with reference TRBV5-5 and TRBJ2-5, the CDR3 gives the full variable domain: DAGVTQSPTHLIKTRGQQVTLRCSPISGHKSVSWYQQVLGQGPQFIFQYYEKEERGRGNFPDRFSARQFPNYSSELNVNALLLGDSALYLCASSLAQGLETQYFGPGTRLLVL.